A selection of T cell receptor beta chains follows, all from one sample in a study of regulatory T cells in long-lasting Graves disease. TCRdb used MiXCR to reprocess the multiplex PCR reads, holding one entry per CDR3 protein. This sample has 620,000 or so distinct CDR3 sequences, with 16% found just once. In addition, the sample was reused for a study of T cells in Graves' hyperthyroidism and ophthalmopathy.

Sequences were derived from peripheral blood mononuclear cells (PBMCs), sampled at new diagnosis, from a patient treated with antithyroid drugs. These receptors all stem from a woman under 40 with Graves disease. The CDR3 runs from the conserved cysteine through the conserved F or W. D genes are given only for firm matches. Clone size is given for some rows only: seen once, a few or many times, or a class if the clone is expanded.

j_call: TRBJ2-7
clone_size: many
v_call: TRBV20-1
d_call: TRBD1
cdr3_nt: TGCAGTGCCAATACGGACAGGGAGCACTTC
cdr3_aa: CSANTDREHF

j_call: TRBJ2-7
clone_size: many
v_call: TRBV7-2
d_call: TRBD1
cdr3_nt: TGTGCCAGCAGCTCGCCTGACAGGGGATCACTCTACGAGCAGTACTTC
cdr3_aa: CASSSPDRGSLYEQYF

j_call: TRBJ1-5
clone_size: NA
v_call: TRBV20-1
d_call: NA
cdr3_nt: TGCAGTGCTAGAAAGAGGGGACTAGCGGGGAACACCGGGGGTTCGCAGCCCCAGCATTTT
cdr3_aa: CSARKRGLAGNTGGSQPQHF

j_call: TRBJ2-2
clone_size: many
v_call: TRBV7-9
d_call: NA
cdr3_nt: TGTGCCAGCAGCTTAGTCGGGGGCACCGGGGAGCTGTTTTTT
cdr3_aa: CASSLVGGTGELFF

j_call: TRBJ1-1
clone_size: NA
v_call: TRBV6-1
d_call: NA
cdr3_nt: TGTGCCAGCAGTGAACCCAAGAGCTTGAACACTGAAGCTTTCTTT
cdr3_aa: CASSEPKSLNTEAFF

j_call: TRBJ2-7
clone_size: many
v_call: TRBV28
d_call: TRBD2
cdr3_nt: TGTGCCAGCAGATCGGGACTAGCGGGAAAATACGAGCAGTACTTC
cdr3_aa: CASRSGLAGKYEQYF

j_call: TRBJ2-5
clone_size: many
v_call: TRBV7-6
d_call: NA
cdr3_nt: TGTGCCAGCAGCTTAGACCGAGCCCAGTACTTC
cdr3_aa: CASSLDRAQYF

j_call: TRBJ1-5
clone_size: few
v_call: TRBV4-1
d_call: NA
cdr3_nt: TGCGCCAGCAGCCAAGAATCAAATTTGAGTCCCCAGCATTTT
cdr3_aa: CASSQESNLSPQHF

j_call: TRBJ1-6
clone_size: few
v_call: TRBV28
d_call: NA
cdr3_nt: TGTGCCAGCATCGCCAGGTGGGCGGAATCACCCCTCCACTTT
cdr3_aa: CASIARWAESPLHF

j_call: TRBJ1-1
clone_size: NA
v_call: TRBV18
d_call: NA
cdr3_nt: TGTGCCAGCTCACCCCAACAGGGTGGAGCTTTCTTT
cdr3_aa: CASSPQQGGAFF

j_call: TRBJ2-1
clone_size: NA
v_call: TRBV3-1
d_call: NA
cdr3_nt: TGTGCCAGCAGCCCCCGGGACTCGTATACGGGGAATGAGCAGTTCTTC
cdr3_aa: CASSPRDSYTGNEQFF

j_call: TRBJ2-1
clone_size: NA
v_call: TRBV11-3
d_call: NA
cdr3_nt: TGTGCCAGCAGCACGTCGGACAGAAACAATGAGCAGTTCTTC
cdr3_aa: CASSTSDRNNEQFF

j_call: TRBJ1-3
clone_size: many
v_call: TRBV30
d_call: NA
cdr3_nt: TGTGCCTGGAGTGTAACCGTCGTAAACACCATATATTTT
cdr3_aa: CAWSVTVVNTIYF

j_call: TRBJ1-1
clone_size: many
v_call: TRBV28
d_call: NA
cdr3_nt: TGTGCCAGCAGACGTCTACAGGGCGAAGCTTTCTTT
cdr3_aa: CASRRLQGEAFF

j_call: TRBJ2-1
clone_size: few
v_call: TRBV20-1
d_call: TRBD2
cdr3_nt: TGCAGTGCTAGAGATAGCGGGAGGGAGCAGTTCTTC
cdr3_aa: CSARDSGREQFF

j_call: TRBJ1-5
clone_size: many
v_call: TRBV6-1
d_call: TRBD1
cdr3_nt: TGTGCCAGCAGTGAAGTGGGGACAGCTTATAGCAATCAGCCCCAGCATTTT
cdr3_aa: CASSEVGTAYSNQPQHF

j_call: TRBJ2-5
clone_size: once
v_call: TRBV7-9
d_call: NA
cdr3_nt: TGTGCCAGCGGAAAAAGGGGGACCATTTACCAAGAGACCCAGTACTTC
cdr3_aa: CASGKRGTIYQETQYF

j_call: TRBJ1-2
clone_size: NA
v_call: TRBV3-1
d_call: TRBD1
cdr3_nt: TGTGCCAGCAGCCGATCGGACAGGGGGAACTATGGCTACACCTTC
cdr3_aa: CASSRSDRGNYGYTF

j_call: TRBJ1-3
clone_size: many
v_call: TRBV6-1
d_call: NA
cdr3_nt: TGTGCCAGCAGTGAGTTTGAAGGGACTGGAAACACCATATATTTT
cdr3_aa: CASSEFEGTGNTIYF

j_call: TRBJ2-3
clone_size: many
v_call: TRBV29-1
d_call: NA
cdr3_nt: TGCAGCGGAGTAATGGGGGGGCGAGGCCGCACAGATACGCAGTATTTT
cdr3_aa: CSGVMGGRGRTDTQYF

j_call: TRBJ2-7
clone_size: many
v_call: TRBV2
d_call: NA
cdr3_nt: TGTGCCAGCATTCGCTCCTCCTACGAGCAGTACTTC
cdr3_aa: CASIRSSYEQYF

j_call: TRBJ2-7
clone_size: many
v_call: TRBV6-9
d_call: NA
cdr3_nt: TGTGCCAGCAGTTTGACAGGCCGCTCCTACGAGCAGTACTTC
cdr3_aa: CASSLTGRSYEQYF

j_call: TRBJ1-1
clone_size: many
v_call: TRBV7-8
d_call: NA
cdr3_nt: TGTGCCTCACTCGATACGAACACTGAAGCTTTCTTT
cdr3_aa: CASLDTNTEAFF

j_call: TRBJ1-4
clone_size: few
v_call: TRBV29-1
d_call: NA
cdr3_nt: TGCAGCGTTGACAACGGGGCGGATGGAAAACTGTTTTTT
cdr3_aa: CSVDNGADGKLFF

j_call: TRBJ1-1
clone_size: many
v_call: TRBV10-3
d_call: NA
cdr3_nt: TGTGCCATCACTCGAGAGGCTGAAGCTTTCTTT
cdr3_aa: CAITREAEAFF

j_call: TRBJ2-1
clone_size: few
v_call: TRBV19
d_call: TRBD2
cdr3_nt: TGTGCCAGTAGTGGTTCTAGCGGGCGCTCCTACAATGAGCAGTTCTTC
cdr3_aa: CASSGSSGRSYNEQFF

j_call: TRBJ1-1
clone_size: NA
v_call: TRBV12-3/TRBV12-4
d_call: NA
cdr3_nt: TGTGCCAGCAGTTTGTCAAGGCACACTGAAGCTTTCTTT
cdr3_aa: CASSLSRHTEAFF

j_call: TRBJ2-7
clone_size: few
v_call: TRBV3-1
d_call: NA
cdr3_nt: TGTGCCAGCAGCCCCCGAGGGCGCGGGTCCGGCGAGCAGTACTTC
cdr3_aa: CASSPRGRGSGEQYF

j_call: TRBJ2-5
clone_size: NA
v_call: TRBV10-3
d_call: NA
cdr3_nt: TGTGCCATCAGTGAGGCCCCCGGACACCGAGAGACCCAGTACTTC
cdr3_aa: CAISEAPGHRETQYF

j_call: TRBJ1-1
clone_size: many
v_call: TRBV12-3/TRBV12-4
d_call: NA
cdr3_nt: TGTGCCAGCAGTTTAGACAGGGCACACACTGAAGCTTTCTTT
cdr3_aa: CASSLDRAHTEAFF

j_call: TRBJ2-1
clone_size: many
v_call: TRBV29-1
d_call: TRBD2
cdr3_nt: TGCAGCGTAGTTCTTCGGGGGGCCTACAATGAGCAGTTCTTC
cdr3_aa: CSVVLRGAYNEQFF

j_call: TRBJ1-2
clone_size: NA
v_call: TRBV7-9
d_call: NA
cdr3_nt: TGTGCCAGCACCCGGACAATTACTAACTATGGCTACACCTTC
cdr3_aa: CASTRTITNYGYTF

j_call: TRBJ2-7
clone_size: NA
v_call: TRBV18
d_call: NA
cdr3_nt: TGTGCCAGCTCACTCCAACAGGGAGACGGGACTACGGAGCAGTACTTC
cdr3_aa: CASSLQQGDGTTEQYF

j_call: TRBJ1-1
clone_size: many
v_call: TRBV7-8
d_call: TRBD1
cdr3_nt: TGTGCCAGCAGCTCAACGGGACAGGGCACGGAAGCTTTCTTT
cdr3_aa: CASSSTGQGTEAFF

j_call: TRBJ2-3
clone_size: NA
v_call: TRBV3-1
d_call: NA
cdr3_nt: TGTGCCAGCAGCCGAAACCCCCACGGGGAAGATACGCAGTATTTT
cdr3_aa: CASSRNPHGEDTQYF

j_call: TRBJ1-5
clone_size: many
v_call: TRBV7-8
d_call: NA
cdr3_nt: TGTGCCAGCACCTTGGCAAGGCAGGGACTCTTAAATCAGCCCCAGCATTTT
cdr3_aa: CASTLARQGLLNQPQHF

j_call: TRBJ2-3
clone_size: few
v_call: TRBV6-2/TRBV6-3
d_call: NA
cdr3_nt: TGTGCCAGCAGTTACTCCCCAAAATTACAGGGGCGGAGGGCAGATACGCAGTATTTT
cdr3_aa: CASSYSPKLQGRRADTQYF

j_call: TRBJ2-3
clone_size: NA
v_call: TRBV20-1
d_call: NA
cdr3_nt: TGCAGTGCTAGAGGTGGGGGGGCGACAGATACGCAGTATTTT
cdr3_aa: CSARGGGATDTQYF

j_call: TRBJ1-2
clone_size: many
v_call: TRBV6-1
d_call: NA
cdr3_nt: TGTGCCAGCAGCCCCGTTGTCGTCAGGGTTGAGGCGAATGGCTACACCTTC
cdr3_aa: CASSPVVVRVEANGYTF

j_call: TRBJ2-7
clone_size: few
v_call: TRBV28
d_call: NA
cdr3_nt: TGTGCCAGCAGTCCCCACGGTCGATCGTACGAGCAGTACTTC
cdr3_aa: CASSPHGRSYEQYF

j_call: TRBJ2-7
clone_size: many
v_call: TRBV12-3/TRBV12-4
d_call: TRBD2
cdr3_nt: TGTGCCAGCAGCCTGGCTAGCGGGGTGATCTACGAGCAGTACTTC
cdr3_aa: CASSLASGVIYEQYF

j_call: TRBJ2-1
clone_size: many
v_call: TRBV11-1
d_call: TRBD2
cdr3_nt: TGTGCCAGCAGCATGCGGACTAGCGGAGGTGAGCAGTTCTTC
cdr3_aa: CASSMRTSGGEQFF

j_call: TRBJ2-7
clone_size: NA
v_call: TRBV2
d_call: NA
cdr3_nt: TGTGCCAGCAGTGAGGGCGGGAAGGGGGAATACGAGCAGTACTTC
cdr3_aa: CASSEGGKGEYEQYF

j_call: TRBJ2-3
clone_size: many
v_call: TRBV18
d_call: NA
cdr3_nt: TGTGCCAGCTCAGACCAAGGAGTGGATACGCAGTATTTT
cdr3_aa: CASSDQGVDTQYF

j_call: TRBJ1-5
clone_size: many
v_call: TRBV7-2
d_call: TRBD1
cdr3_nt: TGTGCCAGCAGCTTAGACAGGGGTTCTGTTCAGCCCCAGCATTTT
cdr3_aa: CASSLDRGSVQPQHF